The 3 T cell receptor beta chains in this list originate from one sample, sequenced in a study of identical twins. TCRdb reprocessed the 5' RACE reads with MiXCR, giving one entry per CDR3 protein. In the table there are 200,000 to 250,000 distinct CDR3 sequences, 6% to 8.5% of which are singletons. The same data also went into a second study, on yellow fever vaccine responses in identical twins.

Sequencing used CD8+ T cells sorted from blood. The receptors stem from a woman between 18 and 30 years old in good health.

This clonotype occurred a few times. V gene TRBV7-8 combines with J gene TRBJ1-6; maybe TRBD1 (6 bases). This CDR3 comprises 16 residues. Germline values: CDR1 SGHVS, CDR2 FQNEAQ. V was shortened by 5 bases and J by 2 bases, with 13 bases between the two germline ends. CDR3 coding DNA: TGTGCCAGCAGCCCTCTGAGACAGGCCTATAATTCACCCCTCCACTTT. Residues: CASSPLRQAYNSPLHF.

This clonotype showed up many times. The rearrangement uses TRBV20-1 and TRBJ2-1; 7 positions match TRBD1. CDR3 length equals 17 residues. V gave up 0 bases and J gave up 2 bases; unmatched junction bases: 10. Looked up from germline, CDR1 is DFQATT and CDR2 is SNEGSKA (reference sequence). CDR3 region: CSAREDRVRQTYNEQFF. The CDR3 DNA sequence: TGCAGTGCTAGAGAAGACAGGGTACGACAAACCTACAATGAGCAGTTCTTC.

In its sample, this clonotype was seen a few times. The chain is built from TRBV13 and TRBJ2-7, with a possible D match to TRBD1 (5 bases). The length of the CDR3 is 18 residues. Trimming cost V 4 bases and J 0 bases, with 22 bases left between them. Germline V CDR1 and CDR2: PRHDT, FYEKMQ (reference sequence). This CDR3 is CASSSRKGVPLSSYEQYV. CDR3 DNA sequence: TGTGCCAGCAGCTCTCGCAAAGGGGTTCCCTTGAGCTCCTACGAGCAGTACGTC.